These 16 T cell receptor beta chains share one sample of origin, sequenced in a study of T cell clonotyping in hematopoietic cell transplantation. Sample time point: recipient sample about 28 days before transplant, after cytoreduction. Sequencing used immunoSEQ multiplex PCR; TCRdb keeps in-frame clones, though not all of them. Among roughly 16,000 clones, roughly 93% were seen once, and the ten largest hold 1.8%. The sample was peripheral blood mononuclear cells, taken before stem cell transplant. The source of these receptors is a man aged 18-30 years with biphenotypic leukemia. Some clones in this sample may be carry-over from other donors' samples.

This clone came up a few times. V and J are TRBV5-4 and TRBJ1-6; 9 bases fit TRBD1. Germline CDR1 is SGHNT and CDR2 is YYREEE (reference sequence). After removal of 4 bases from V and 0 bases from J, the junction contained 5 bases not matched to a gene. This CDR3 is built from 17 residues. The CDR3 loop reads CASSTGQGRSYNSPLHF. The CDR3, as DNA: TGTGCCAGCAGCACTGGACAGGGGCGCTCCTATAATTCACCCCTCCACTTT.

The chain combines TRBV6-5 with TRBJ2-7; TRBD2 agrees at 8 bases. Trimming removed 8 bases from V and 3 bases from J; junction bases left unmatched: 9. The germline V gene has CDR1 MNHEY and CDR2 SVGAGI. The length of the CDR3 is 14 residues. The CDR3 DNA reads TGTGCCAGCTCAAAAGGCGGGGGGTACTACGAGCAGTACTTC. It codes for CASSKGGGYYEQYF.

This chain uses TRBV30 with TRBJ1-5; no reliable D call. The germline CDR1 and CDR2 sequences are GTSNPN and SVGIG (reference sequence). The CDR3 totals 13 residues. The V gene lost 0 bases and the J gene lost 7 bases, with 10 bases spanning the gap. For the CDR3, the DNA is TGTGCCTGGAGTGTAGAAGGGTCGCAGCCCCAGCATTTT. The encoded protein is CAWSVEGSQPQHF. Combining the CDR3 with reference TRBV30 and TRBJ1-5 gives the whole variable domain SQTIHQWPATLVQPVGSPLSLECTVEGTSNPNLYWYRQAAGRGLQLLFYSVGIGQISSEVPQNLSASRPQDRQFILSSKKLLLSDSGFYLCAWSVEGSQPQHFGDGTRLSIL.

The CDR3 nucleotides are TGTGCCAGCAGTGGCAGGGGAGTGTGGAGCAATCAGCCCCAGCATTTT. Translating it yields CASSGRGVWSNQPQHF. The V call is TRBV28, the J call TRBJ1-5, with D maybe TRBD1 (6 bases). This CDR3 comprises 16 residues. The V and J ends lost 5 bases and 1 base respectively, with 15 bases between them. CDR1 MDHEN and CDR2 SYDVKM come from the germline V gene.

This chain joins TRBV6-1 and TRBJ1-5; D possibly corresponds to TRBD1 (5 bases). Trimming cost V 1 base and J 5 bases, with 12 bases left between them. The CDR3 has 15 residues. Germline CDR1 and CDR2: MNHNS and SASEGT. The CDR3 DNA reads as TGTGCCAGCAGTGAAGGCGGAAGGGGTTATCAGCCCCAGCATTTT. Encoded protein: CASSEGGRGYQPQHF.

This sequence joins TRBV7-2 and TRBJ2-7, with D unresolved. V was shortened by 4 bases and J by 2 bases, with 9 bases between the two germline ends. The CDR3 is made up of 13 amino acids. CDR1 and CDR2 (germline): SGHTA, FQGNSA. CDR3 protein: CASSSYYAYEQYF. DNA for the CDR3: TGTGCCAGCAGCTCCTATTATGCCTACGAGCAGTACTTC.

The chain's CDR3 is CASSLGGTYNSPLHF. The CDR3 DNA follows: TGTGCCAGCAGTTTGGGTGGGACCTATAATTCACCCCTCCACTTT. The genes are TRBV27 and TRBJ1-6; D remains ambiguous. V was trimmed by 3 bases and J by 2 bases, leaving 8 bases between them. Germline CDR1 MNHEY, CDR2 SMNVEV (reference sequence). The CDR3 totals 15 residues.

The V gene is TRBV7-2, the J gene TRBJ2-5; unclear D gene. V dropped 5 bases and J dropped 4 bases, with 11 bases sitting between them. Looked up from germline, CDR1 is SGHTA and CDR2 is FQGNSA. This CDR3 comprises 13 residues. Here the CDR3 DNA reads TGTGCCAGCAGCCGGGTCTTCGTAGAGACCCAGTACTTC. This translates into CASSRVFVETQYF.

The V and J genes are TRBV2 and TRBJ1-2; D perhaps matches TRBD1 (6 bases). Trimming left V 4 bases short and J 6 bases short, with 15 bases between. The CDR3 is 14 residues long. Looked up from germline, CDR1 is SNHLY and CDR2 is FYNNEI. In nucleotides, the CDR3 is TGTGCCAGCAGTGCCAGGACAGCGATGGATGGCTACACCTTC. This codes for CASSARTAMDGYTF. The variable domain in full, completed from reference TRBV2 and TRBJ1-2, reads EPEVTQTPSHQVTQMGQEVILRCVPISNHLYFYWYRQILGQKVEFLVSFYNNEISEKSEIFDDQFSVERPDGSNFTLKIRSTKLEDSAMYFCASSARTAMDGYTFGSGTRLTVV.

The rearrangement uses TRBV7-2 and TRBJ1-1; TRBD1 matches 10 bases. CDR1 and CDR2 from the germline V gene are SGHTA and FQGNSA. V trimming: 8 bases; J trimming: 3 bases; junction bases outside the gene matches: 6. The CDR3 is 14 amino acids. The CDR3 DNA is TGTGCCAGCCGGGAGGGACAGGGGTACACTGAAGCTTTCTTT. It translates to CASREGQGYTEAFF.

This chain connects TRBV2 to TRBJ1-4; D is unresolved. Germline V gene lookup returns CDR1 SNHLY and CDR2 FYNNEI. V lost 4 bases and J lost 6, with 12 bases in between. CDR3 length: 14 residues. CDR3 in DNA: TGTGCCAGCAGTGGCGAGGGAGAGGATGAAAAACTGTTTTTT. Translating gives CASSGEGEDEKLFF.

The gene calls are TRBV28 and TRBJ1-1, with a possible D match to TRBD1 (5 bases). CDR1 and CDR2 (germline): MDHEN, SYDVKM. This CDR3 region has 14 residues. V was clipped by 6 bases and J by 6 bases, with 17 bases between them. The CDR3 protein is CASSQTLGPPEAFF. CDR3 in DNA: TGTGCCAGCAGCCAGACGTTGGGGCCGCCTGAAGCTTTCTTT.

This chain connects TRBV30 to TRBJ2-2, with unresolved D. V was pared by 4 bases and J by 2 bases, with 11 bases between. The CDR3 is 14 amino acids. Germline V CDR1 and CDR2: GTSNPN, SVGIG (reference sequence). The DNA for the CDR3 is TGTGCCTGGAATAGGAACAGAAACACCGGGGAGCTGTTTTTT. This sequence encodes CAWNRNRNTGELFF.

The rearrangement uses TRBV5-1 and TRBJ2-2; D unclear. This CDR3 has 14 residues. V was pared by 5 bases and J by 2 bases, with 10 bases between. Germline CDR1 and CDR2: SGHRS and YFSETQ. The chain's CDR3 is CASSKGENTGELFF. The CDR3 DNA reads TGCGCCAGCAGTAAAGGCGAAAACACCGGGGAGCTGTTTTTT.

The V and J genes are TRBV4-1 and TRBJ1-2; 7 bases are a match to TRBD1. Per the germline V gene, CDR1 is MGHRA and CDR2 is YSYEKL. The V and J ends lost 5 bases and 3 bases, in that order; junction bases with no gene match: 6. The CDR3 covers 14 residues. CDR3 sequence: CASSSTGQDYGYTF. CDR3 nucleotide sequence: TGCGCCAGCAGCTCGACAGGGCAGGACTATGGCTACACCTTC.

The V gene is TRBV7-8, the J gene TRBJ1-1; perhaps TRBD1 as D (5 bases). CDR1 and CDR2 (germline): SGHVS, FQNEAQ. V was cut by 0 bases and J by 0 bases, with 8 bases left in between. The CDR3 contains 15 residues. The CDR3 DNA follows: TGTGCCAGCAGCTTAGCGGCCAGGGTGAACACTGAAGCTTTCTTT. Its protein is CASSLAARVNTEAFF.